This is a list of T cell receptor beta chains from one sample in a study of human T cells and chemical hapten exposure. Via MiXCR, TCRdb re-called the RACE reads, giving one row per CDR3 protein. The repertoire holds about 53,000 distinct CDR3 sequences, with more than 8% as singletons. This sample comprised whole blood, obtained in connection with sensitization to the hapten diphenylcyclopropenone (DPC). The source is a man in his forties with alopecia areata. Some clones in this sample may be carry-over from other donors' samples. The CDR3 runs from the conserved cysteine through the conserved F or W. Fields, in order: J gene, V gene, D gene, clone size, CDR3 protein, CDR3 DNA. The D gene is left open where the match is weak. Clone sizes are given selectively: once, few, many, or a class where the clone is expanded.

TRBJ1-2 TRBV3-2 - few CASSQPGQPNYGYTF TGTGCCAGCAGCCAACCGGGACAGCCTAACTATGGCTACACCTTC
TRBJ2-1 TRBV4-1 - many CASSLSGQVGDPFNNEQFF TGCGCCAGCAGCCTATCCGGGCAGGTGGGCGACCCCTTTAACAATGAGCAGTTCTTC
TRBJ1-5 TRBV28 TRBD1 - CASRGTGGSNQPQHF TGTGCCAGCAGGGGGACAGGCGGGAGCAATCAGCCCCAGCATTTT
TRBJ2-1 TRBV29-1 - - CSVEDAHEQFF TGCAGCGTTGAAGATGCCCATGAGCAGTTCTTC
TRBJ2-1 TRBV20-1 - few CSASGGENEQFF TGCAGTGCTAGTGGAGGCGAGAATGAGCAGTTCTTC
TRBJ2-7 TRBV28 - - CASSLTAEGPEQYF TGTGCCAGCAGTTTAACGGCCGAGGGGCCCGAGCAGTACTTC
TRBJ1-6 TRBV28 - few CASSSRAGTSSPLHF TGTGCCAGCAGTTCCCGGGCAGGGACAAGCTCACCCCTCCACTTT
TRBJ2-7 TRBV20-1 TRBD2 few CSASYLAGGEQYF TGCAGTGCTAGTTATCTAGCGGGAGGCGAGCAGTACTTC
TRBJ2-4 TRBV6-1 - few CASSEERVVDIQYF TGTGCCAGCAGTGAAGAGAGGGTCGTAGACATTCAGTACTTC
TRBJ1-4 TRBV20-1 - many CSARDPGTTNEKLFF TGCAGTGCTAGGGATCCGGGAACAACTAATGAAAAACTGTTTTTT
TRBJ2-5 TRBV5-4 - many CASSFRPGTGPASGFYQETQYF TGTGCCAGCAGCTTCCGTCCCGGGACAGGGCCAGCTAGCGGGTTTTACCAAGAGACCCAGTACTTC
TRBJ2-7 TRBV25-1 TRBD2 many CASLHQGASGLSYEQYF TGTGCCAGCCTCCATCAAGGAGCTAGCGGGCTGTCCTACGAGCAGTACTTC
TRBJ1-2 TRBV16 - many CASSQSTVYGYTF TGTGCCAGCAGCCAATCCACAGTCTATGGCTACACCTTC
TRBJ1-5 TRBV19 - few CASLGRLNNQPQHF TGTGCCAGCCTCGGACGGCTGAACAATCAGCCCCAGCATTTT
TRBJ2-7 TRBV12-3/TRBV12-4 TRBD2 - CASSLAGAEAAQYF TGTGCCAGCAGTCTAGCGGGGGCGGAGGCTGCGCAGTACTTC
TRBJ1-5 TRBV28 - many CASSFGFIGQPQPQHF TGTGCCAGCAGTTTCGGATTTATTGGACAGCCTCAGCCCCAGCATTTT